This T cell receptor (beta chain) was recorded in a study of glioma-infiltrating T cells after dendritic cell vaccination. Across the whole study: Patients received autologous tumor lysate-pulsed dendritic cell vaccination between about 2002 and 2013.

Time point in this sample: after dendritic cell vaccination, including at tumor progression/relapse. Blood PBMC samples: pre-vaccination, two weeks post third vaccination, and at tumor progression. The assay was immunoSEQ multiplex PCR, and TCRdb's table has in-frame clones only and misses some. Seen here are approximately 99,000 clones, around 80% observed once, and the top ten hold around 5.4%. Looked up from germline, CDR1 is SGHRS and CDR2 is YFSETQ. The CDR3 has 16 residues. Trimming removed 4 bases from V and 1 base from J; junction bases left unmatched: 3. Source: blood, taken after dendritic cell vaccination. This chain links TRBV5-1 with TRBJ2-2; TRBD2 agrees at 11 bases. This receptor was obtained from a human donor with glioblastoma. CDR3 region: CASSLLAGGNTGELFF. CDR3 nucleotide sequence: TGCGCCAGCAGCCTCCTAGCGGGGGGGAACACCGGGGAGCTGTTTTTT.